This T cell receptor beta chain was identified during a study of shared clonotypes between healthy human individuals. Study observations and caveats: Sampling covered blood only; tissue repertoires likely differ.

Remarks on this clone: The target antigen is unknown.

The CDR3 is made up of 14 amino acids. Per germline, CDR1 MGHRA and CDR2 YSYEKL. V shed 0 bases and J shed 4 bases, with 10 bases lying between them. Measured with immunoSEQ multiplex PCR; TCRdb has only the in-frame clones, and not every one. The sample includes a few million clones, approximately 95% of them seen just once. Sequenced input: naive CD4+ T cells from PBMCs. Subset specified: CD45RA+ positively selected. The receptor was derived from a man between 18 and 29 years old in good health. Some clones in this sample may be carry-over from other donors' samples. The V gene is TRBV4-1, the J gene TRBJ2-7, with unresolved D. CDR3 nucleotides: TGCGCCAGCAGCCAAGATCTGAGGCGTTACGAGCAGTACTTC. Encoded protein: CASSQDLRRYEQYF.